This T cell receptor (beta chain) is from a study of T cells in tuberculosis. Measured with immunoSEQ multiplex PCR; TCRdb has only the in-frame clones, and not every one. The sample lists some 25,000 clones; nearly 97% were seen once. With 2 bases removed from V and 3 bases from J, the gap between germline ends came to 7 bases. The CDR3 covers 13 residues. CDR1 and CDR2 (germline): KGHSH, LQKENI. This TCR came from a donor aged 10 to 29 with latent tuberculosis or without tuberculosis infection. V and J are TRBV18 and TRBJ1-1, with D maybe TRBD1 (5 bases). What was sequenced was PBMCs. In nucleotides, the CDR3 is TGTGCCAGCTCACCAGACAGATACACTGAAGCTTTCTTT. Encoded protein: CASSPDRYTEAFF.